This T cell receptor beta chain was identified in a study of shared clonotypes between healthy human individuals. Study-level points and caveats: Among several donors, roughly 5% of naive CD4 clonotypes were found in common.

Clones were sequenced by immunoSEQ multiplex PCR, and TCRdb holds only the in-frame ones, with some missing. This sample yields around 2.5 million clones, of which approximately 93% are seen a single time; about 0.38% belongs to the top ten. As for this clone: Its antigen is unidentified.

This receptor was obtained from a man younger than 30 in good health. Some clones in this sample may be carry-over from other donors' samples. Input material: naive CD4+ T cells from PBMCs. The subset was: CD45RA+ positively selected.

The CDR3 region is CASTGRRGDNEQFF. The CDR3 nucleotides are TGTGCCAGCACCGGTAGAAGAGGTGACAATGAGCAGTTCTTC. J is TRBJ2-1 and V is TRBV6-5; D not resolved. CDR1 is MNHEY, CDR2 SVGAGI, per germline. V lost 7 bases and J lost 5, with 15 bases in between. The CDR3 extends over 14 amino acids.